These T cell receptor beta chains were read from a single sample in a study of identifying expanded T cells in peripheral blood. Here immunoSEQ multiplex PCR was the method, and the copy in TCRdb shows in-frame clones only, minus some. The sample holds nearly 60,000 clones; approximately 90% are singletons and the top ten take about 3.7%. Sequenced sample: blood. The receptors were gathered from a person between 18 and 70 years old in good health. Each CDR3 is given with its conserved first and last residue. A D gene is named only where the DNA matches it firmly. Clone sizes are given selectively: once, few, many, or a class where the clone is expanded.

CDR3 DNA: TGTGCCAGCAGCTCTGTCAGCGGGGCGAACACCGGGGAGCTGTTTTTT
CDR3 protein: CASSSVSGANTGELFF
D gene: TRBD2
V gene: TRBV7-8
J gene: TRBJ2-2
clone size: NA

CDR3 DNA: TGTGCCAGCAGCTTCGGGAGCAGTGTTGAAAAACTGTTTTTT
CDR3 protein: CASSFGSSVEKLFF
D gene: NA
V gene: TRBV5-8
J gene: TRBJ1-4
clone size: NA

CDR3 DNA: TGTGCCAGCCGCGTATCGCGGGACGGCTACGAGCAGTACTTC
CDR3 protein: CASRVSRDGYEQYF
D gene: NA
V gene: TRBV7-2
J gene: TRBJ2-7
clone size: NA

CDR3 DNA: TGTGCCAGCAGTTACACTGCCAGTCAGCCCCAGCATTTT
CDR3 protein: CASSYTASQPQHF
D gene: NA
V gene: TRBV6-5
J gene: TRBJ1-5
clone size: few

CDR3 DNA: TGTGCCAGCAGTCGCTCGACTAGAGGGAAAAACATTCAGTACTTC
CDR3 protein: CASSRSTRGKNIQYF
D gene: NA
V gene: TRBV28
J gene: TRBJ2-4
clone size: NA

CDR3 DNA: TGCGCCAGCAGCCCGACCCGTAACACAGATACGCAGTATTTT
CDR3 protein: CASSPTRNTDTQYF
D gene: NA
V gene: TRBV5-1
J gene: TRBJ2-3
clone size: NA

CDR3 DNA: TGTGCCACCACGGCCATCCAATTTCCCACCTACAATGAGCAGTTCTTC
CDR3 protein: CATTAIQFPTYNEQFF
D gene: NA
V gene: TRBV15
J gene: TRBJ2-1
clone size: NA

CDR3 DNA: TGCGCCAGCCTCCCAAGGCGTAAGTGTCGGATCTCATATAATTCACCCCTCCACTTT
CDR3 protein: CASLPRRKCRISYNSPLHF
D gene: NA
V gene: TRBV10-1
J gene: TRBJ1-6
clone size: NA

CDR3 DNA: TGTGCCAGCTCAAATAGCGGGAGCAGCGAGCAGTACTTC
CDR3 protein: CASSNSGSSEQYF
D gene: TRBD2
V gene: TRBV18
J gene: TRBJ2-7
clone size: NA

CDR3 DNA: TGTGCCACCCCCCAGCGGGACAAGAGGTACATTCAGTACTTC
CDR3 protein: CATPQRDKRYIQYF
D gene: NA
V gene: TRBV21-1
J gene: TRBJ2-4
clone size: few

CDR3 DNA: TGCGCCAGCAGCCAAGAGGCATATACTATTAACACTGAAGCTTTCTTT
CDR3 protein: CASSQEAYTINTEAFF
D gene: NA
V gene: TRBV4-3
J gene: TRBJ1-1
clone size: once

CDR3 DNA: TGTGCCAGCAGCGTTGGGGGGTCAGATACGCAGTATTTT
CDR3 protein: CASSVGGSDTQYF
D gene: NA
V gene: TRBV9
J gene: TRBJ2-3
clone size: NA

CDR3 DNA: TGCGCCAGCAGCGGGGGTTGGGCCGGGGAGCTGTTTTTT
CDR3 protein: CASSGGWAGELFF
D gene: NA
V gene: TRBV10-2
J gene: TRBJ2-2
clone size: NA

CDR3 DNA: TGTGCCAGCAGCTCTACAGGGGGACAAGAGACCCAGTACTTC
CDR3 protein: CASSSTGGQETQYF
D gene: TRBD1
V gene: TRBV7-3
J gene: TRBJ2-5
clone size: NA

CDR3 DNA: TGTGCCAGCAGTTACGACCGGTCTACGGGGACCCAGTACTTC
CDR3 protein: CASSYDRSTGTQYF
D gene: NA
V gene: TRBV6-5
J gene: TRBJ2-5
clone size: NA

CDR3 DNA: TGTGCCAGTAGTATAGACGGCCAAAATCAGCCCCAGCATTTT
CDR3 protein: CASSIDGQNQPQHF
D gene: NA
V gene: TRBV19
J gene: TRBJ1-5
clone size: once

CDR3 DNA: TGTGCCTGGAGAGGGCGGCTAAATGAGCAGTTCTTC
CDR3 protein: CAWRGRLNEQFF
D gene: NA
V gene: TRBV30
J gene: TRBJ2-1
clone size: once

CDR3 DNA: TGTGCCAGCAGTTTATTCACTGAAGCTTTCTTT
CDR3 protein: CASSLFTEAFF
D gene: NA
V gene: TRBV28
J gene: TRBJ1-1
clone size: NA

CDR3 DNA: TGTGCCAGCAGTGGACAGATTGCAACTAATGAAAAACTGTTTTTT
CDR3 protein: CASSGQIATNEKLFF
D gene: NA
V gene: TRBV6-1
J gene: TRBJ1-4
clone size: NA

CDR3 DNA: TGTGCCAGCAGCGTAGTCGGGACAGGGATCTCTGGGGCCAACGTCCTGACTTTC
CDR3 protein: CASSVVGTGISGANVLTF
D gene: TRBD1
V gene: TRBV9
J gene: TRBJ2-6
clone size: NA

CDR3 DNA: TGTGCCATCAGTGAGCGGGAGACAGGGGGCTATGGCTACACCTTC
CDR3 protein: CAISERETGGYGYTF
D gene: TRBD1
V gene: TRBV10-3
J gene: TRBJ1-2
clone size: NA

CDR3 DNA: TGTGCCAGCAGCTTACCAGGGGCAGATACGCAGTATTTT
CDR3 protein: CASSLPGADTQYF
D gene: NA
V gene: TRBV7-2
J gene: TRBJ2-3
clone size: NA

CDR3 DNA: TGTGCCAGTAGTAAAGTGGTCTTTAGCGGGAGAGCGGACGAGCAGTACTTC
CDR3 protein: CASSKVVFSGRADEQYF
D gene: TRBD2
V gene: TRBV19
J gene: TRBJ2-7
clone size: NA

CDR3 DNA: TGTGCCAGCTCAATGGGAGACAACTACGAGCAGTACTTC
CDR3 protein: CASSMGDNYEQYF
D gene: NA
V gene: TRBV18
J gene: TRBJ2-7
clone size: NA

CDR3 DNA: TGTGCCAGTAGTGGGACAGCTGGAAACACCATATATTTT
CDR3 protein: CASSGTAGNTIYF
D gene: TRBD1
V gene: TRBV19
J gene: TRBJ1-3
clone size: medium-sized

CDR3 DNA: TGTGCCAGCAAGCCTGGCCGTCCCGGGGCCAACGTCCTGACTTTC
CDR3 protein: CASKPGRPGANVLTF
D gene: NA
V gene: TRBV6-6
J gene: TRBJ2-6
clone size: NA